This TCR beta chain stems from a study of T cell repertoires in cytomegalovirus infection. The study's findings and limits: The cumulative frequency of public TCR beta families distinguished individuals who carried CMV together with the relevant HLA. CMV-specific TCR beta clonotypes restricted by HLA-C dominated the ex vivo response.

V was clipped by 1 base and J by 4 bases; unmatched bases: 9. Germline V gives CDR1 SGHVS, CDR2 FQNEAQ. This CDR3 has 17 amino acids. TCRdb reprocessed the reads via MiXCR and lists one record per CDR3 protein. Of about 250,000 distinct CDR3 sequences in the sample, 15% to 20% were seen once. Turning to this clonotype: Its antigen is as yet unknown.

This chain links TRBV7-8 with TRBJ1-2, with 10 bases fitting TRBD1. Sequenced sample: CD8+ T cells from PBMCs. This clonotype was obtained from a human donor in good health (CMV status not recorded). Some clones in this sample may be carry-over from other donors' samples. The CDR3 nucleotides are TGTGCCAGCAGCTTAGGAGGAGGACAGGGGGGAACCTATGGCTACACCTTC. Its translation is CASSLGGGQGGTYGYTF.